These 3 T cell receptor beta chains came from one sample sequenced in a study of shared clonotypes between healthy human individuals. Clones were sequenced by immunoSEQ multiplex PCR, and TCRdb holds only the in-frame ones, with some missing. The sample shows some 2.1 million clones, 85% to 95% of them seen only once. The source material was naive CD4+ T cells sorted from blood. Subset: CD45RA+ positively selected. The receptors come from a man between 18 and 35 years old in good health.

V usage is TRBV7-9 and J usage is TRBJ2-3; TRBD2 is a possible D gene (6 bases). Trimming pared 3 bases from V and 0 bases from J, leaving 13 bases between. Germline values: CDR1 SEHNR, CDR2 FQNEAQ (reference sequence). The CDR3 sequence is 16 residues long. CDR3 in amino acids: CASSFGTGLSTDTQYF. The DNA of the CDR3 is TGTGCCAGCAGCTTCGGTACGGGACTTAGCACAGATACGCAGTATTTT.

This clone was detected once. The V and J genes are TRBV4-1 and TRBJ2-7, with D maybe TRBD1 (6 bases). CDR3 length equals 15 residues. Germline-derived CDR1 and CDR2 are MGHRA and YSYEKL. V shed 2 bases and J shed 3 bases, with 14 bases lying between them. The CDR3: CASSQSQGPYYEQYF. As DNA, the CDR3 is TGCGCCAGCAGCCAATCACAGGGCCCGTACTACGAGCAGTACTTC.

The gene calls are TRBV5-4 and TRBJ2-5; TRBD2 agrees at 14 bases. Germline loops: CDR1 SGHNT, CDR2 YYREEE (reference sequence). There are 17 residues in the CDR3. Trimming at V came to 4 bases and at J to 5 bases, leaving 10 bases not matched to a gene. The CDR3 loop reads CASSLRLAGGRSETQYF. In DNA form, the CDR3 reads TGTGCCAGCAGCCTCAGACTAGCGGGAGGGAGATCGGAGACCCAGTACTTC.